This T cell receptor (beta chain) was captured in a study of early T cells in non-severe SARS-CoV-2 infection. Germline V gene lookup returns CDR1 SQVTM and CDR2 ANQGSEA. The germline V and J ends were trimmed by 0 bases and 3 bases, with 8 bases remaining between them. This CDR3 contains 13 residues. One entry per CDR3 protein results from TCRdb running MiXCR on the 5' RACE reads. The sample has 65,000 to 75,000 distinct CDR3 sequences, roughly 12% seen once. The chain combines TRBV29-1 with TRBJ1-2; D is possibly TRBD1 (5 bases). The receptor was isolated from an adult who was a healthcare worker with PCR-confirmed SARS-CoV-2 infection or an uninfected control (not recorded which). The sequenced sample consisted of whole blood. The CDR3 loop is CSVEDETDYGYTF. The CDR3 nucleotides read TGCAGCGTTGAAGATGAGACAGACTATGGCTACACCTTC. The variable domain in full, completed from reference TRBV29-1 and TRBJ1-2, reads SAVISQKPSRDICQRGTSLTIQCQVDSQVTMMFWYRQQPGQSLTLIATANQGSEATYESGFVIDKFPISRPNLTFSTLTVSNMSPEDSSIYLCSVEDETDYGYTFGSGTRLTVV.